Each of the 18 T cell receptor beta chains below was sequenced from the same sample in a study of shared clonotypes between healthy human individuals. Method: immunoSEQ multiplex PCR; TCRdb's copy keeps in-frame clones and lacks some. The sample lists about 580,000 clones; roughly 98% were seen once. CD8 cells classed as naive were CD45RO-negative and positively selected for CCR7, excluding terminally differentiated effector memory CD45RA+ cells. Sequenced sample: naive CD8+ T cells sorted from blood. These receptors all stem from a man aged 25 to 40 in good health.

This clone was found once. The chain employs TRBV29-1 and TRBJ2-1; unclear D gene. The germline V gene encodes CDR1 SQVTM and CDR2 ANQGSEA. The CDR3 is made up of 14 amino acids. Trimming stripped 0 bases from V and 5 bases from J, with 11 bases between. CDR3 region: CSVEDRKVDNEQFF. In nucleotides, the CDR3 is TGCAGCGTTGAAGATCGGAAGGTCGACAATGAGCAGTTCTTC.

This CDR3 reads CASSLPVWTNTYEQYF. CDR3 DNA: TGTGCCAGCAGTCTACCTGTTTGGACAAACACCTACGAGCAGTACTTC. The V call is TRBV28, the J call TRBJ2-7; D is perhaps TRBD1 (5 bases). The germline gives CDR1 MDHEN, CDR2 SYDVKM. V was trimmed by 5 bases and J by 2 bases, leaving 19 bases between them. The length of the CDR3 is 16 residues.

This chain joins TRBV28 and TRBJ1-2; 8 bases agree with TRBD1. Trimming cost V 4 bases and J 1 base; bases outside gene matches: 14. The CDR3 length is 18 residues. The germline V gene encodes CDR1 MDHEN and CDR2 SYDVKM. DNA of the CDR3: TGTGCCAGCAGTTCTTCCGAGACAGGGGCCATACTTAACTATGGCTACACCTTC. Translated: CASSSSETGAILNYGYTF.

The chain joins TRBV27 to TRBJ2-7, with D possibly TRBD1 on 6 matching bases. Germline V gene sequence: CDR1 MNHEY, CDR2 SMNVEV (reference sequence). The CDR3 has 13 amino acids. V shed 6 bases and J shed 1 base, with 10 bases lying between them. CDR3 coding DNA: TGTGCCAGCAGCATTGGACAGTCCTACGAGCAGTACTTC. It is translated as CASSIGQSYEQYF.

This clone was found once. The chain employs TRBV7-9 and TRBJ2-2; unclear D gene. The CDR3 extends over 15 amino acids. CDR1 is SEHNR, CDR2 FQNEAQ, per germline (reference sequence). V was cut by 5 bases and J by 0 bases, with 10 bases left in between. The CDR3, as DNA: TGTGCCAGCAGCCTCGAGCACGCGAACACCGGGGAGCTGTTTTTT. It translates to CASSLEHANTGELFF.

In regard to this clone: Other DNA sequences in this specimen translate into the identical CDR3. This chain uses TRBV6-5 with TRBJ2-2; D unclear. CDR1 MNHEY and CDR2 SVGAGI come from the germline V gene. This CDR3 spans 12 amino acids. Deletions cut 4 bases from V and 4 bases from J, with 4 bases between. In DNA form, the CDR3 reads TGTGCCAGCAGTTTGGGCACCGGGGAGCTGTTTTTT. It specifies CASSLGTGELFF.

The rearrangement links TRBV7-2 to TRBJ1-1; TRBD1 might be the D (6 bases). This CDR3 contains 14 residues. Trimming took off 2 bases at V and 3 bases at J, with 10 bases between the two ends. From germline, CDR1 is SGHTA and CDR2 FQGNSA. CDR3 sequence (DNA): TGTGCCAGCAGCTTATATTACAGGGACACTGAAGCTTTCTTT. Protein: CASSLYYRDTEAFF.

The chain has TRBV27 and TRBJ2-7; a weak D match, TRBD1 (6 bases). Germline V gene sequence: CDR1 MNHEY, CDR2 SMNVEV (reference sequence). Trimming took 6 bases from V and 6 from J, leaving 21 bases between them. The CDR3 is 15 amino acids. For the CDR3, the DNA is TGTGCCAGCAGGCGTTCCCCAGGGGTGTCCCTCGAGCAGTACTTC. Its protein is CASRRSPGVSLEQYF.

The CDR3 DNA follows: TGTGCCACCAGCGGTTCTGCGAGGCAGCTGGAGCTGTTTTTT. As protein: CATSGSARQLELFF. The chain carries TRBV15 and TRBJ2-2; no clear D. The CDR3 is 14 residues long. Per germline, CDR1 LNHNV and CDR2 YYDKDF (reference sequence). V was pared by 5 bases and J by 10 bases, with 17 bases between.

The table lists this clone with a count of one. V gene TRBV10-1 combines with J gene TRBJ2-3; 7 bases agree with TRBD1. CDR3 length: 14 residues. J gave up 5 bases and V 3 bases, and 5 bases lay outside the gene matches. CDR1 WNHNN and CDR2 SYGVQD come from the germline V gene (reference sequence). CDR3 DNA sequence: TGCGCCAGCAGTGAAAAGGGGGCGGGAGATACGCAGTATTTT. It codes for CASSEKGAGDTQYF.

The genes are TRBV7-9 and TRBJ2-1; TRBD2 matches 11 bases. Germline V CDR1 and CDR2: SEHNR, FQNEAQ (reference sequence). The CDR3 has 16 residues. The trim removed 3 bases at V and 15 bases at J, leaving 16 bases unmatched. CDR3 sequence: CASSFAQGLADLIRFF. The CDR3 DNA is TGTGCCAGCAGCTTCGCACAGGGACTAGCGGACCTAATAAGGTTCTTC.

Notes on this clone: One end of the junction fails to match germline, which may point to a read error. This chain connects TRBV27 to TRBJ2-1, with D possibly called TRBD1 or TRBD2 (5 bases each). The CDR3 totals 15 residues. Germline CDR1 reads MNHEY; CDR2 reads SMNVEV (reference sequence). CDR3 DNA: TGTGCCATCTCTCCACCCCCGGGACGCTACGATGAGCAGTTCTTC. It specifies CAISPPPGRYDEQFF.

The chain is built from TRBV4-1 and TRBJ2-1; the D is unclear. Germline CDR1 is MGHRA and CDR2 is YSYEKL. Trimming stripped 3 bases from V and 6 bases from J, with 9 bases between. This CDR3 spans 13 amino acids. CDR3 DNA sequence: TGCGCCAGCAGCCACCAATGGACCAATGAGCAGTTCTTC. It is translated as CASSHQWTNEQFF.

The chain links TRBV6-1 to TRBJ2-7; D remains unclear. The V gene's germline CDR1 is MNHNS and CDR2 SASEGT. The CDR3 extends over 13 amino acids. V gave up 3 bases and J gave up 4 bases, with 10 bases separating them. CDR3 sequence: CASSESPWYEQYF. CDR3 coding DNA: TGTGCCAGCAGTGAGAGCCCCTGGTACGAGCAGTACTTC.

The chain is built from TRBV7-6 and TRBJ1-3; the D gene is possibly TRBD1 (5 bases). The V gene's germline CDR1 is SGHVS and CDR2 FNYEAQ. CDR3 size: 13 residues. V lost 4 bases and J 3 bases, leaving 7 bases between the germline ends. The CDR3 region has the DNA TGTGCCAGCAGCTCTGACAGTGGAAACACCATATATTTT. Its protein is CASSSDSGNTIYF.

The chain employs TRBV7-9 and TRBJ2-5, with TRBD2 matching 8 bases. In germline, CDR1 is SEHNR, CDR2 FQNEAQ (reference sequence). V shed 2 bases, J shed 1 base, and the junction held 15 bases outside the gene matches. This CDR3 has 19 amino acids. The CDR3 loop is CASSLIGTGGVPIQETQYF. The CDR3 DNA reads TGTGCCAGCAGCTTAATTGGGACCGGGGGGGTCCCGATCCAAGAGACCCAGTACTTC. The complete variable domain, with remaining parts taken from reference TRBV7-9 and TRBJ2-5, reads DTGVSQNPRHKITKRGQNVTFRCDPISEHNRLYWYRQTLGQGPEFLTYFQNEAQLEKSRLLSDRFSAERPKGSFSTLEIQRTEQGDSAMYLCASSLIGTGGVPIQETQYFGPGTRLLVL.

The chain joins TRBV7-9 to TRBJ2-2, with 7 bases fitting TRBD1. CDR1 and CDR2 from the germline V gene are SEHNR and FQNEAQ (reference sequence). The ends lost 4 bases at V and 2 bases at J; junction bases unmatched: 7. The CDR3 is made up of 16 amino acids. The CDR3 DNA sequence: TGTGCCAGCAGCTCACCAGGGGGAGTTAACACCGGGGAGCTGTTTTTT. Its protein product is CASSSPGGVNTGELFF.

In regard to this clone: This sample includes further DNA sequences coding for the same CDR3. The chain has TRBV28 and TRBJ2-7, with D perhaps being TRBD1 or TRBD2 (5 bases each). Per the germline V gene, CDR1 is MDHEN and CDR2 is SYDVKM. The V end was cut by 5 bases, the J end by 3 bases, with 11 bases between. The length of the CDR3 is 13 residues. CDR3 sequence: CASSPGTVYEQYF. In nucleotides, the CDR3 is TGTGCCAGCAGTCCGGGGACCGTCTACGAGCAGTACTTC.